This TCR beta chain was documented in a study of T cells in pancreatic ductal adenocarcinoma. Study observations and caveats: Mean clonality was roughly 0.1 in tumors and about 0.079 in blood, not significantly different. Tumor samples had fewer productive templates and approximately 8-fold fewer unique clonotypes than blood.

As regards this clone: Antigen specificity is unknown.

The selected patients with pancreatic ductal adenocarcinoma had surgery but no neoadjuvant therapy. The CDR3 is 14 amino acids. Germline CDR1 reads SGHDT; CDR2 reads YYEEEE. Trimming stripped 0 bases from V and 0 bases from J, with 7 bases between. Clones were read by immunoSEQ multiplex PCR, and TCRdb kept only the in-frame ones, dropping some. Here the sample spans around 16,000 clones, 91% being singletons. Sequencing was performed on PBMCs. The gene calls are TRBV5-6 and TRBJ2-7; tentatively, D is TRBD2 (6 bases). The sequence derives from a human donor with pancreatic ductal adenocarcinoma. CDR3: CASSLVGLSYEQYF. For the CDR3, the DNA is TGTGCCAGCAGCTTGGTGGGACTCTCCTACGAGCAGTACTTC.